The rows below give T cell receptor beta chains drawn from one sample of a study of cytomegalovirus exposure and HLA in healthy donors. The table came from immunoSEQ multiplex PCR; TCRdb's copy has only in-frame clones and leaves some out. The top ten hold about 13% of the sample, which has 150,000 to 200,000 clones, about four fifths seen once. The sequencing input was PBMCs. The receptors stem from a woman between 50 and 59 years old in good health and CMV-seronegative. Each CDR3 is given with its conserved first and last residue. The D gene is left open where the match is weak. The size of a clone is reported for some rows only, either as once, few or many, or as a class for expanded clones.

CASSKSAAGADTQYF	TGCGCCAGCAGCAAAAGCGCAGCGGGGGCGGATACGCAGTATTTT	TRBD2	TRBJ2-3	-	TRBV5-1
CASNSLRADTGELFF	TGTGCCAGCAATTCGCTCAGGGCCGACACCGGGGAGCTGTTTTTT	-	TRBJ2-2	-	TRBV2
CASSLDGGRNTGELFF	TGTGCCAGCAGCTTAGACGGGGGACGGAACACCGGGGAGCTGTTTTTT	-	TRBJ2-2	-	TRBV7-8
CASSDEGARNQPQHF	TGTGCCAGCAGTGATGAGGGGGCCAGGAATCAGCCCCAGCATTTT	TRBD1	TRBJ1-5	-	TRBV2
CASSWGLRDTQYF	TGTGCCAGCAGCTGGGGGCTACGAGATACGCAGTATTTT	-	TRBJ2-3	-	TRBV7-2
CASSEQANTEAFF	TGTGCCAGTAGTGAGCAGGCTAACACTGAAGCTTTCTTT	-	TRBJ1-1	-	TRBV19
CSVGSWLGSGGETQYF	TGCAGCGTTGGATCTTGGCTGGGGTCGGGCGGGGAGACCCAGTACTTC	-	TRBJ2-5	-	TRBV29-1
CASSLEGAVNSPLHF	TGTGCCAGCAGCTTGGAGGGGGCGGTTAATTCACCCCTCCACTTT	TRBD1	TRBJ1-6	-	TRBV5-4
CAISGGTGEGYEQYF	TGTGCCATCAGTGGGGGGACAGGGGAAGGATACGAGCAGTACTTC	TRBD1	TRBJ2-7	-	TRBV10-3
CASSLGRLAGEQYF	TGCGCCAGCAGCTTGGGGCGTCTAGCGGGCGAGCAGTACTTC	TRBD2	TRBJ2-7	-	TRBV5-1
CAWSVPWGLYTDTQYF	TGTGCCTGGAGTGTACCCTGGGGCCTTTACACAGATACGCAGTATTTT	-	TRBJ2-3	-	TRBV30
CASSLAGGRTGELFF	TGTGCCAGCAGCTTAGCAGGGGGCAGGACCGGGGAGCTGTTTTTT	TRBD1	TRBJ2-2	-	TRBV7-9
CASRTGGRGKLFF	TGTGCCAGCAGAACCGGGGGGCGGGGAAAACTGTTTTTT	-	TRBJ1-4	-	TRBV6-5
CAWSVGTGVTEAFF	TGTGCCTGGAGTGTCGGGACAGGGGTTACTGAAGCTTTCTTT	TRBD1	TRBJ1-1	once	TRBV30
CASRMFDRDLNYGYTF	TGCGCCAGCCGAATGTTTGACAGGGACCTTAACTATGGCTACACCTTC	TRBD1	TRBJ1-2	-	TRBV10-2
CASSFDSFTEAFF	TGTGCCAGCAGCTTCGACAGTTTCACTGAAGCTTTCTTT	-	TRBJ1-1	-	TRBV7-2
CASRPDSQNTEAFF	TGTGCCAGCAGACCGGACAGTCAGAACACTGAAGCTTTCTTT	-	TRBJ1-1	-	TRBV9
CAISAGQGFSSTDTQYF	TGTGCCATCAGTGCAGGACAGGGCTTTTCTAGCACAGATACGCAGTATTTT	TRBD1	TRBJ2-3	-	TRBV10-3
CASSLAMGQTRQETQYF	TGTGCCAGCAGCTTAGCAATGGGACAAACGCGCCAAGAGACCCAGTACTTC	-	TRBJ2-5	-	TRBV7-9
CASSKGGTSTSRTYNEQFF	TGTGCCAGCAGTAAGGGAGGGACAAGCACTTCTCGAACCTACAATGAGCAGTTCTTC	-	TRBJ2-1	once	TRBV27
CASSVRQGISWAFF	TGTGCCAGCAGCGTGCGCCAGGGTATATCGTGGGCTTTCTTT	-	TRBJ1-1	-	TRBV5-6
CASSTRTASPLHF	TGTGCCAGCAGTACCCGGACAGCCTCACCCCTCCACTTT	-	TRBJ1-6	-	TRBV27
CASRLAIPTYEQYF	TGTGCCAGCAGGTTAGCGATCCCGACCTACGAGCAGTACTTC	-	TRBJ2-7	few	TRBV28
CASTASPGTGGEQYF	TGTGCCAGCACCGCGTCCCCCGGGACAGGGGGCGAGCAGTACTTC	TRBD1	TRBJ2-7	-	TRBV2
CASSRDRGLYEQYF	TGTGCCAGCAGCCGGGACAGGGGGCTCTACGAGCAGTACTTC	TRBD1	TRBJ2-7	-	TRBV5-4
CASSLASAGDHFF	TGTGCCAGCAGCTTAGCGTCTGCGGGAGATCATTTCTTC	TRBD2	TRBJ2-1	-	TRBV7-2
CASSQNSGTGSSPLHF	TGTGCCAGCAGCCAAAACTCCGGGACAGGGAGCTCACCCCTCCACTTT	TRBD1	TRBJ1-6	-	TRBV14
CASSQDPLAGDGELFF	TGTGCCAGCAGCCAAGATCCCCTAGCGGGAGACGGGGAGCTGTTTTTT	TRBD2	TRBJ2-2	-	TRBV4-2
CASSLMGTSGGLTYEQYF	TGTGCCAGCAGCTTAATGGGCACTAGCGGGGGCCTTACCTACGAGCAGTACTTC	TRBD2	TRBJ2-7	once	TRBV7-3
CASTSLLTSGSGEQYF	TGTGCCAGCACCAGCTTATTGACTAGCGGGAGTGGCGAGCAGTACTTC	TRBD2	TRBJ2-7	-	TRBV7-9
CASSFTGNEQFF	TGTGCCAGCAGCTTTACAGGCAATGAGCAGTTCTTC	-	TRBJ2-1	-	TRBV11-2